This T cell receptor beta chain was recorded in a study of shared clonotypes between healthy human individuals. Study-wide points: Memory subsets had estimated richness that was generally smaller than that of naive subsets.

Profiled with immunoSEQ multiplex PCR; TCRdb holds only in-frame clones, not every one. Among around 1,000,000 clones, 60% to 80% were seen once, and the ten largest hold 0.7% to 0.95%. This clone was picked up a small number of times. Its antigen is unidentified. This CDR3 has 15 amino acids. The germline V gene encodes CDR1 MGHRA and CDR2 YSYEKL. V was clipped by 4 bases and J by 1 base, with 13 bases between them. Sequencing was done on a sample of memory CD4+ T cells from PBMCs. Subset of the sample: CD45RA-negative fraction. The source of this sequence is a young man in good health. Some clones in this sample may be carry-over from other donors' samples. The chain is built from TRBV4-1 and TRBJ1-1; D is unresolved. CDR3 nucleotide sequence: TGCGCCAGCAGCCGCACGAGGGTGGAGAACACTGAAGCTTTCTTT. Its translation is CASSRTRVENTEAFF.